The T cell receptor beta chain under discussion was sequenced for a study of regulatory T cells in long-lasting Graves disease. Germline CDR1 and CDR2: MGHRA and YSYEKL. The CDR3 consists of 16 residues. Trimming shortened V by 1 base and J by 4 bases, and 16 bases separated the two germline ends. With iRepertoire HTBI primers and Arm-PCR of CDR3 regions, TCR beta libraries were built. TCRdb fed the multiplex PCR reads into MiXCR, producing one record per CDR3 protein. The sample has about 470,000 distinct CDR3 sequences; around 14% are singletons. Time point noted: newly diagnosed GD, antithyroid drugs for less than 3 months. From PBMCs, RNA was extracted and then used to make the TCR library. A few counts support this clonotype. These data were also reused for a study on T cells in Graves' hyperthyroidism and ophthalmopathy. That study adds: Diagnoses were made from clinical symptoms, serum measures (thyroxine and TRAb), thyroid ultrasound and orbital computed tomography. Blood also carried most thyroid clonotypes expanded above 0.001.

This chain connects TRBV4-1 to TRBJ2-5; no reliable D call. The clonotype originates from a woman aged 25-40 years with Graves disease. The sample was peripheral blood mononuclear cells (PBMCs), taken at new diagnosis, from a patient treated with antithyroid drugs. CDR3 in DNA: TGCGCCAGCAGCCAAGTGGCTAGTGTGGAACGAGAGACCCAGTACTTC. It translates to CASSQVASVERETQYF.